This T cell receptor beta chain emerged from a study of T cell repertoires in cytomegalovirus infection. The overall study: Based on public TCR beta signatures, there were indications of CMV infection and of a matching HLA type.

Using its own MiXCR run on the reads, TCRdb lists one record per CDR3 protein. The table records roughly 920,000 distinct CDR3 sequences, about 33% of them present only once. This CDR3 has 16 amino acids. Germline loops: CDR1 MNHEY, CDR2 SMNVEV (reference sequence). Study-level results: HLA-C-restricted CMV-specific TCR beta clonotypes were dominant in the ex vivo response. Identification of carriers of CMV plus the relevant HLA was achieved through cumulative public TCR beta family frequency.

Details on this clonotype: Its antigen is still unknown. At one end, the junction sequence differs from germline, possibly due to a read error.

The source is a human donor in good health (CMV status not recorded). Some clones in this sample may be carry-over from other donors' samples. The source was cultured CD8+ T cells from PBMCs, collected from culture after CMV antigen stimulation. The chain joins TRBV27 to TRBJ1-2; 11 nucleotides match TRBD1. The CDR3 loop reads CANSRQGQGEIYGYTF. DNA of the CDR3: TGTGCCAACAGTAGACAGGGACAGGGGGAGATCTATGGCTACACCTTC.